This T cell receptor beta chain was found in a study of blood T cell repertoires in COVID-19. On the study more broadly: The study drew acute and convalescent COVID-19 samples from the United States, Italy and Spain. From T cells, B-cell-depleted T cells, or PBMCs came the material, which was cDNA or gDNA.

The authors' processing: Amplification with reference gene primers provided the estimates of nucleated cell counts. The method was immunoSEQ multiplex PCR; TCRdb's version includes in-frame clones alone and lacks a portion of them. V, J and clone size are those of that table, while D and trimming were read from the DNA. The sample includes 200,000 to 250,000 clones, around nine tenths of them seen just once. What was sequenced was peripheral blood. The receptor comes from a man between 18 and 29 years old with active or convalescent COVID-19.

The CDR3 DNA reads as TGTGCCAGCAGCGCTTCCGGGACAGGGCTTCAGCCCCAGCATTTT. This sequence encodes CASSASGTGLQPQHF. The genes are TRBV7-9 and TRBJ1-5, with TRBD1 matching 9 bases. This CDR3 contains 15 residues. Trimming removed 5 bases from V and 6 bases from J; junction bases left unmatched: 8. Germline CDR1 reads SEHNR; CDR2 reads FQNEAQ (reference sequence).